This T cell receptor (beta chain) came from a study of cytomegalovirus exposure and HLA in healthy donors. Study results and limitations: Analyses of presence/absence relied on an assumption of roughly uniform sequencing depth across donors.

With 0 bases removed from V and 8 bases from J, the gap between germline ends came to 9 bases. The germline V gene has CDR1 SGDLS and CDR2 YYNGEE. This CDR3 contains 13 residues. PCR was performed using 60 Vbeta and 13 Jbeta primers. Measured with immunoSEQ multiplex PCR; TCRdb has only the in-frame clones, and not every one. Altogether roughly 100,000 clones are present, roughly 85% being singletons, with the ten largest covering 2% to 3%. Comments on this clone: Its antigen is undetermined.

The sequenced sample was PBMCs. The chain combines TRBV9 with TRBJ2-1; a possible D gene is TRBD2 (6 bases). This TCR came from a middle-aged man in good health and CMV-seronegative. This CDR3 reads CASSVVSGDEQFF. The CDR3 bases are TGTGCCAGCAGCGTAGTATCGGGGGATGAGCAGTTCTTC.